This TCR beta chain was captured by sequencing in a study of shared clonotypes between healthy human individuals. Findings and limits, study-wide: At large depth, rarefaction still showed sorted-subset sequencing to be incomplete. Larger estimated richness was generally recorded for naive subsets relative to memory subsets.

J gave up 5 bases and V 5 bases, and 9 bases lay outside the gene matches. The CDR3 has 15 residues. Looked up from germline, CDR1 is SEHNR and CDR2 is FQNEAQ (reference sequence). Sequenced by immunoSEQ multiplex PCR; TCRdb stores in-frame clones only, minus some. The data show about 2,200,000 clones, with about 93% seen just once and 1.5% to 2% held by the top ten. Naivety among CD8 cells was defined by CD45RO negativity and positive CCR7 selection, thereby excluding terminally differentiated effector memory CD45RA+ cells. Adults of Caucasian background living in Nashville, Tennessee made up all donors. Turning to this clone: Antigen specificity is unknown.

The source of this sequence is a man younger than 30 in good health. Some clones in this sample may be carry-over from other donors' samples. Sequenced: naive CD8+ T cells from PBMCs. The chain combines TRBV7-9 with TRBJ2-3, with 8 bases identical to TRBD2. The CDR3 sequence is CASSPRAGEIDTQYF. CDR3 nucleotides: TGTGCCAGCAGCCCCAGAGCGGGAGAAATAGATACGCAGTATTTT.